The present T cell receptor beta chain was sequenced within a study of cytomegalovirus exposure and HLA in healthy donors. Study-wide background: Among the 400 or so donors who were genotyped, approximately 76% fell in the genetic ancestry cluster that is associated with self-reported Caucasian donors.

Germline V CDR1 and CDR2: LNHDA, SQIVND (reference sequence). The CDR3 covers 16 residues. With 3 bases removed from V and 6 bases from J, the gap between germline ends came to 18 bases. Study conclusions and caveats: A later analysis found most CMV-associated TCR beta chains apparently HLA-restricted.

As for this clone: Its specificity is unknown.

Primers for the PCR totalled 60 Vbeta and 13 Jbeta. Method: immunoSEQ multiplex PCR; TCRdb's copy keeps in-frame clones and lacks some. Here the sample spans 85,000 to 100,000 clones, over 60% being singletons. The clonotype comes from a human donor in good health. The sample taken for sequencing was PBMCs. This chain uses TRBV19 with TRBJ2-1, with a possible D match to TRBD1 (5 bases). In DNA, the CDR3 is TGTGCCAGTAGTATCAGTAGGGGAATCCCTTCCAATGAGCAGTTCTTC. This sequence encodes CASSISRGIPSNEQFF.